This T cell receptor (beta chain) is drawn from a study of breast tumors, draining lymph nodes, adjacent tissues. Using its own MiXCR run on the multiplex PCR reads, TCRdb lists one record per CDR3 protein. This sample carries about 120,000 distinct CDR3 sequences, around 20% of them seen once, and the ten largest clones take over 3%. Samples came from axillary lymph nodes draining the breast cancer. CDR3 length: 16 amino acids. Trimming shortened V by 4 bases and J by 1 base, and 15 bases separated the two germline ends. The germline CDR1 and CDR2 sequences are MNHNS and SASEGT. This clonotype came up many times.

V is TRBV6-1 and J is TRBJ2-3; a weak D match, TRBD1 (6 bases). The origin of this receptor is a female donor with breast cancer. Some clones in this sample may be carry-over from other donors' samples. The sequencing input was axillary lymph node tissue. The CDR3 reads CASSAPQGVGTDTQYF. The CDR3 DNA reads as TGTGCCAGCAGTGCCCCACAGGGAGTTGGCACAGATACGCAGTATTTT.